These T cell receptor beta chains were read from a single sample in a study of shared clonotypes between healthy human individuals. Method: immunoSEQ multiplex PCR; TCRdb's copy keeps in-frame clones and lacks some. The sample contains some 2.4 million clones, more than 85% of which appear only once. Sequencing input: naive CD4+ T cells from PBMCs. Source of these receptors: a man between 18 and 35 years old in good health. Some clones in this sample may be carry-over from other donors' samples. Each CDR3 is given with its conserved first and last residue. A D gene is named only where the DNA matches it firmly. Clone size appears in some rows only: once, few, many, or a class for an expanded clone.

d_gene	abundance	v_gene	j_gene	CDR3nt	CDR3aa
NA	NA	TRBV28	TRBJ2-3	TGTGCCAGCAGCACCGACTACACAGATACGCAGTATTTT	CASSTDYTDTQYF
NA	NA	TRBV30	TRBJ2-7	TGTGCCTGGAGTGTAGGCCTAGTGGAGTACTTC	CAWSVGLVEYF
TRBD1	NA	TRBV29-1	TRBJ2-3	TGCAGCGTGAGGGGACAGGGGGCAGATACGCAGTATTTT	CSVRGQGADTQYF
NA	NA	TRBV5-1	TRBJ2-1	TGCGCCAGCAGCTTGAACCCCCCCAATGAGCAGTTCTTC	CASSLNPPNEQFF
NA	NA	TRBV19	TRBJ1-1	TGTGCCAGTAACGACCTGGGGACTGAAGCTTTCTTT	CASNDLGTEAFF
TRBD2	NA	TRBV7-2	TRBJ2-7	TGTGCCAGCAGCGCAACTAGCGGGAGAAACTACGAGCAGTACTTC	CASSATSGRNYEQYF
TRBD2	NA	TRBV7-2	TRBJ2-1	TGTGCCAGCAGCTTACGGACTAGCGGGATCCTCTCCTACAATGAGCAGTTCTTC	CASSLRTSGILSYNEQFF
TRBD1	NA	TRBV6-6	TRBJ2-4	TGTGCCAGCAGTTACGCGACAGGGGGAATTGACATTCAGTACTTC	CASSYATGGIDIQYF
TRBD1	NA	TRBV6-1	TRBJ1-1	TGTGCCAGCAGGAGGGGGCGCGGGGCCGACACTGAAGCTTTCTTT	CASRRGRGADTEAFF
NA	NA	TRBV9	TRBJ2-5	TGTGCCAGCAGCCCCGGGAGCTCGCAGACCCAGTACTTC	CASSPGSSQTQYF
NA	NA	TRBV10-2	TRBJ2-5	TGCGCCAGCAGTGAGTCTGGGACCGAACAAGAGACCCAGTACTTC	CASSESGTEQETQYF
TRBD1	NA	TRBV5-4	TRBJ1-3	TGTGCCAGCAGCCCCGGGACAGCTGGAAACACCATATATTTT	CASSPGTAGNTIYF
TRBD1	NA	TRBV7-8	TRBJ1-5	TGTGCCAGCAGCTCGCGGCGGCAGGGGGTCGGCAATCAGCCCCAGCATTTT	CASSSRRQGVGNQPQHF
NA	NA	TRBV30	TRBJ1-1	TGTGCCTGGAGTGTCGGGGTCGGAACTGAAGCTTTCTTT	CAWSVGVGTEAFF
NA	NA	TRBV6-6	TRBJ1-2	TGTGCCAGCAGTTACTCAGGGGCCGGCTACACCTTC	CASSYSGAGYTF
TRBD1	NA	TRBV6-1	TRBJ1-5	TGTGCCAGCAGCCCGGGACAGGGCCGTCAGCCCCAGCATTTT	CASSPGQGRQPQHF
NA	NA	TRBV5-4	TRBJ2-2	TGTGCCAGCAGCTTGGGTTTGGGGCACGGGGAGCTGTTTTTT	CASSLGLGHGELFF
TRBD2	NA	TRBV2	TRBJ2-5	TGTGCCAGCTCCTCGACCTCCGGGACTAGCGGGAGTTCGGTAGAGACCCAGTACTTC	CASSSTSGTSGSSVETQYF
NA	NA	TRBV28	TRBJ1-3	TGTGCCAGCAGTTTATTAGAATTGGCCGGAAACACCATATATTTT	CASSLLELAGNTIYF
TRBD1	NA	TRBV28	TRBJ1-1	TGTGCCAGCAGTTCCTCGACAGGGAGGGCTTTCTTT	CASSSSTGRAFF
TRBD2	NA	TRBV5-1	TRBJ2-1	TGCGCCAGCAGCTGGCGCTTAGCGGGAGGCCGCTACAATGAGCAGTTCTTC	CASSWRLAGGRYNEQFF
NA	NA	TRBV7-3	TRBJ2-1	TGTGCCAGCAGCCTCCACGATAGCGGTAGCTCCTACAATGAGCAGTTCTTC	CASSLHDSGSSYNEQFF
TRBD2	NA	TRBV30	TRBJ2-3	TGTGCCTGGAGTTCCACGGCGGGGGGGGATACGCAGTATTTT	CAWSSTAGGDTQYF
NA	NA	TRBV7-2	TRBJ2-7	TGTGCCAGCAGCCCATCCGGTTTAGAGCAGTACTTC	CASSPSGLEQYF
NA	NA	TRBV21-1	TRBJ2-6	TGTGCCAGCAGCAACTCCGCTGGGGCCAACGTCCTGACTTTC	CASSNSAGANVLTF
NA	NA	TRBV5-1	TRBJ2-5	TGCGCCAGCAGCCTCGACGGCCAAGAGACCCAGTACTTC	CASSLDGQETQYF
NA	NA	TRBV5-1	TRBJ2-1	TGCGCCAGCAGCCTTACAGGGCTCAGCTCCTACAATGAGCAGTTCTTC	CASSLTGLSSYNEQFF
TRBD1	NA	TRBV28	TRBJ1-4	TGTGCCAGCAGCCCCACAGGGGAGGCTAATGAAAAACTGTTTTTT	CASSPTGEANEKLFF
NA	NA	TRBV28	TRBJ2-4	TGTGCCAGCAGTTTATCCGGGGCCAAAAACATTCAGTACTTC	CASSLSGAKNIQYF
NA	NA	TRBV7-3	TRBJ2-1	TGTGCCAGCAGCATTGGCGGCAATGAGCAGTTCTTC	CASSIGGNEQFF
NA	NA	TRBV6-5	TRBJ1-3	TGTGCCAGCAGCCGGGGGACACAAGGAAACACCATATATTTT	CASSRGTQGNTIYF
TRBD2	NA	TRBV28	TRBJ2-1	TGTGCCAGCAGTTCCTTCGGGGCGGGGGGAGCCCCGGGGCAGTTCTTC	CASSSFGAGGAPGQFF
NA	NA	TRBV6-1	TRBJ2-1	TGTGCCAGCAGGCTGGACACCTCCTACAATGAGCAGTTCTTC	CASRLDTSYNEQFF
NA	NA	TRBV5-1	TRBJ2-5	TGCGCCAGCAGCCCCTTTGGCAACCCCCAAATACGAGAGACCCAGTACTTC	CASSPFGNPQIRETQYF
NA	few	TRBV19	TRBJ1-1	TGTGCCAGTAGTGCAAACAGGGTCCTGAACACTGAAGCTTTCTTT	CASSANRVLNTEAFF
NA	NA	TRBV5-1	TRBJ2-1	TGCGCCAGCAGCCAGACAACAGGAAACAATGAGCAGTTCTTC	CASSQTTGNNEQFF
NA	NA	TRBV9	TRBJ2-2	TGTGCCAGCAGCGTAGGGTCGTGGGGAGACACCGGGGAGCTGTTTTTT	CASSVGSWGDTGELFF
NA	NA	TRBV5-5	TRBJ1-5	TGTGCCTCCGGGATGGGGGCAAGGTTCAGCAATCAGCCCCAGCATTTT	CASGMGARFSNQPQHF
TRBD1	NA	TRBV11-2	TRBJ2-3	TGTGCCAGCAGCCCGGGACAGGGGGCGCCGGATACGCAGTATTTT	CASSPGQGAPDTQYF
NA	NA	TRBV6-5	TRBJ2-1	TGTGCCAGCAGTTACCTCGGTGAGCAGTTCTTC	CASSYLGEQFF
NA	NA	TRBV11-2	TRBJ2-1	TGTGCCAGCAGCTTTCGGCGGGACTCAAAAAACAATGAGCAGTTCTTC	CASSFRRDSKNNEQFF
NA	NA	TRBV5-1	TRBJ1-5	TGCGCCAGCAGCTTGGCCCTGGGTACTCAGCCCCAGCATTTT	CASSLALGTQPQHF
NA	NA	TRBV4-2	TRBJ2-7	TGTGCCAGCAGCCAAGATGCGTCTTCCGGCGAGCAGTACTTC	CASSQDASSGEQYF
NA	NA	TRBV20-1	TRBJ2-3	TGCAGTGCTCACTATACAGATACGCAGTATTTT	CSAHYTDTQYF